There are a few counts of the clone carrying this TCR beta chain. The CDR3 extends over 19 amino acids. V was cut by 7 bases and J by 4 bases, with 33 bases left in between. In germline, CDR1 is SGHRS, CDR2 YFSETQ. The data stem from a study of blood T cell repertoires in COVID-19. Study overall: The samples span acute and convalescent COVID-19 from the United States, Italy and Spain. Sources were T cells, B-cell-depleted T cells, or PBMCs; the material itself was cDNA or gDNA.

TCRdb keeps only in-frame clones here, not all; method: immunoSEQ multiplex PCR. The sample holds under 250,000 clones, 86% seen once. The sample consisted of peripheral blood. The clonotype comes from an older woman who had recovered from COVID-19. This sequence joins TRBV5-1 and TRBJ2-7, with TRBD1 as a possible D gene (6 bases). In DNA form, the CDR3 reads TGCGCCAGCCCAGCCTTCAGGGGACGTGGTGGGGCCCTTTTATACGAGCAGTACTTC. Protein: CASPAFRGRGGALLYEQYF.